The 15 T cell receptor beta chains presented below share a single source sample, sequenced in a study of blood T cell repertoires in COVID-19. This table comes from immunoSEQ multiplex PCR, and its TCRdb copy is limited to in-frame clones, with some not included. The repertoire consists of some 190,000 clones, with roughly four fifths occurring once and the leading ten covering around 12%. The sample comprised peripheral blood. Receptors originate from a woman aged 45-65 years with acute or convalescent COVID-19.

In this sample, this clone turned up a few times. The chain combines TRBV27 with TRBJ2-7; D gene unclear. V dropped 9 bases and J dropped 11 bases, with 20 bases sitting between them. The CDR3 is 12 amino acids. Germline V gives CDR1 MNHEY, CDR2 SMNVEV (reference sequence). CDR3 nucleotides: TGTGCCAGTTCCTCGGGTGCCCTGTTGAAGTACTTC. It translates to CASSSGALLKYF.

This rearrangement joins TRBV5-1 to TRBJ2-3; TRBD2 matches 11 bases. Germline CDR1 is SGHRS and CDR2 is YFSETQ. J lost 2 bases, V lost 5 bases, and 7 bases had no gene match. The CDR3 length is 16 residues. Here the CDR3 DNA reads TGCGCCAGCAGAGTTGGGACTAGCGGACTCACAGATACGCAGTATTTT. Amino acids: CASRVGTSGLTDTQYF.

In its sample, this clone was seen a few times. The chain joins TRBV9 to TRBJ1-5; no clear D. CDR3 length equals 13 residues. Trimming pared 1 base from V and 2 bases from J, leaving 4 bases between. Germline values: CDR1 SGDLS, CDR2 YYNGEE. CDR3 amino acids: CASSVQGNQPQHF. The CDR3 coding sequence is TGTGCCAGCAGCGTACAGGGCAATCAGCCCCAGCATTTT.

This chain uses TRBV28 with TRBJ2-1; D may be TRBD1 (5 bases). CDR1 is MDHEN, CDR2 SYDVKM, per germline. The CDR3 is 12 residues long. Trimming pared 3 bases from V and 10 bases from J, leaving 10 bases between. The CDR3 DNA is TGTGCCAGCAGTTTCCTCCAGGGAGAGCAGTTCTTC. As protein: CASSFLQGEQFF.

V and J are TRBV6-5 and TRBJ1-2; possibly TRBD1 for D (6 bases). This CDR3 is 14 amino acids long. The germline gives CDR1 MNHEY, CDR2 SVGAGI. V was shortened by 6 bases and J by 8 bases, with 19 bases between the two germline ends. The CDR3 DNA sequence: TGTGCCAGCAGCCCCAGGGGATCCGAGGGGGGCTACACCTTC. Its protein product is CASSPRGSEGGYTF.

This clone has more than one count but fewer than ten. V usage is TRBV6-6 and J usage is TRBJ2-4; 11 nucleotides match TRBD1. Germline CDR1 and CDR2: MNHNY and SVGAGI (reference sequence). CDR3 length: 16 residues. J lost 0 bases, V lost 4 bases, and 2 bases had no gene match. CDR3 in DNA: TGTGCCAGCAGTTCGGGACAGGGGGTAGCCAAAAACATTCAGTACTTC. Its protein product is CASSSGQGVAKNIQYF.

The chain carries TRBV30 and TRBJ2-3; TRBD1 matches at 8 bases. The CDR3 covers 16 residues. Germline-derived CDR1 and CDR2 are GTSNPN and SVGIG (reference sequence). With 3 bases clipped from V and 7 bases from J, the junction kept 15 bases outside the gene matches. The CDR3 sequence is CAWSPKTGVQWYTQYF. The DNA for the CDR3 is TGTGCCTGGAGCCCAAAGACAGGGGTGCAGTGGTATACGCAGTATTTT. The full variable domain, completed using reference TRBV30 and TRBJ2-3, is SQTIHQWPATLVQPVGSPLSLECTVEGTSNPNLYWYRQAAGRGLQLLFYSVGIGQISSEVPQNLSASRPQDRQFILSSKKLLLSDSGFYLCAWSPKTGVQWYTQYFGPGTRLTVL.

The chain uses TRBV29-1 and TRBJ2-7, with TRBD1 matching over 9 bases. This CDR3 contains 12 residues. The germline gives CDR1 SQVTM, CDR2 ANQGSEA. J lost 6 bases, V lost 8 bases, and 8 bases had no gene match. The CDR3 DNA is TGCAGCACCCGGACAGGGGTTGCCGAGCAGTACTTC. Translation gives CSTRTGVAEQYF.

The genes are TRBV9 and TRBJ1-3; no clear D gene. The CDR3 is 13 residues long. Deletions cut 5 bases from V and 0 bases from J, with 6 bases between. Germline lookup yields CDR1 SGDLS and CDR2 YYNGEE. CDR3 sequence (DNA): TGTGCCAGCAGTTTAAACTCTGGAAACACCATATATTTT. As protein: CASSLNSGNTIYF. Looking up the rest from reference TRBV9 and TRBJ1-3 gives the full variable domain: DSGVTQTPKHLITATGQRVTLRCSPRSGDLSVYWYQQSLDQGLQFLIQYYNGEERAKGNILERFSAQQFPDLHSELNLSSLELGDSALYFCASSLNSGNTIYFGEGSWLTVV.

This clone was seen a few times. V gene TRBV28 combines with J gene TRBJ1-2, with TRBD1 matching 9 bases. The germline V gene has CDR1 MDHEN and CDR2 SYDVKM. V lost 10 bases, J lost 5 bases, and 8 bases stayed unmatched. This CDR3 spans 13 amino acids. In DNA form, the CDR3 reads TGTGCCATACATGGGGACAGGGCATATGGCTACACCTTC. Translating it yields CAIHGDRAYGYTF.

This chain connects TRBV6-1 to TRBJ1-6, with 10 bases lining up with TRBD1. After removal of 6 bases from V and 7 bases from J, the junction contained 15 bases not matched to a gene. The CDR3 spans 18 residues. Germline loops: CDR1 MNHNS, CDR2 SASEGT. The CDR3 DNA is TGTGCCAGCAGCGAAAGGGACAGGGGCGCCCTCGGGAATTCACCCCTCCACTTT. Encoded protein: CASSERDRGALGNSPLHF.

This clone came up once. This chain uses TRBV6-1 with TRBJ2-3, with D perhaps TRBD2 (6 bases). V was cut by 4 bases and J by 5 bases, with 19 bases left in between. The CDR3 covers 16 residues. The germline V gene has CDR1 MNHNS and CDR2 SASEGT. The chain's CDR3 is CASSARTGVGGDTQYF. The CDR3 DNA follows: TGTGCCAGCAGTGCGCGAACAGGCGTCGGGGGAGATACGCAGTATTTT.

This clone was seen a handful of times. CDR3 loop: CASSQDGGGGEKLFF. The CDR3 nucleotides are TGCGCCAGCAGCCAAGATGGAGGGGGGGGTGAAAAACTGTTTTTT. The chain employs TRBV4-3 and TRBJ1-4; tentative D call: TRBD1 (6 bases). V shed 0 bases and J shed 7 bases, with 12 bases lying between them. This CDR3 is built from 15 residues. Germline CDR1 reads LGHNA; CDR2 reads YSLEER.

The rearrangement joins TRBV4-1 to TRBJ1-2; no definite D call. This CDR3 is 14 amino acids long. Germline assignment: CDR1 MGHRA and CDR2 YSYEKL. Trimming pared 0 bases from V and 8 bases from J, leaving 13 bases between. The CDR3 is CASSQDPSGSGYTF. DNA for the CDR3: TGCGCCAGCAGCCAAGATCCCTCCGGGAGCGGCTACACCTTC.

This clone was counted between two and nine times. The V call is TRBV10-2, the J call TRBJ1-6; possibly TRBD1 for D (6 bases). Germline lookup yields CDR1 WSHSY and CDR2 SAAADI. The V gene lost 8 bases and the J gene lost 6 bases, with 8 bases spanning the gap. This CDR3 has 12 amino acids. This CDR3 is CASRQVNSPLHF. CDR3 DNA sequence: TGCGCCAGCCGACAGGTTAATTCACCCCTCCACTTT.